One sample yielded the 19 T cell receptor beta chains listed below, sequenced in a study of shared clonotypes between healthy human individuals. The naive CD8 fraction comprised CD45RO-negative cells positively selected for CCR7 and excluded terminally differentiated effector memory CD45RA+ cells. Libraries were prepared by immunoSEQ multiplex PCR; TCRdb keeps only in-frame clonotypes and omits some of them. The sample has some 800,000 clones; 80% to 95% are singletons. The sample comprised naive CD8+ T cells sorted from blood. The receptors shown here come from a young man in good health.

This chain uses TRBV7-2 with TRBJ2-7; the D gene is possibly TRBD1 (5 bases). The CDR3 totals 15 residues. Germline V gene sequence: CDR1 SGHTA, CDR2 FQGNSA. V lost 5 bases to trimming and J lost 3 bases, with 17 bases between them. The CDR3 here is CASSAYIGHLYEQYF. Here the CDR3 DNA reads TGTGCCAGCAGCGCGTACATAGGACACCTCTACGAGCAGTACTTC.

The J gene is TRBJ1-5, the V gene TRBV9; 7 bases map to TRBD1. Losses at the gene ends were 4 bases for V and 2 bases for J; bases not matched to a gene: 6. Germline loops: CDR1 SGDLS, CDR2 YYNGEE. The CDR3 has 15 residues. CDR3 sequence: CASSQTGDGNQPQHF. The CDR3 DNA follows: TGTGCCAGCAGCCAAACAGGGGACGGCAATCAGCCCCAGCATTTT.

The chain is built from TRBV4-3 and TRBJ1-2, with D perhaps matching TRBD1 (5 bases). V lost 0 bases, J lost 4 bases, and 18 bases lay in between. This CDR3 contains 17 residues. Germline V gene data show CDR1 as LGHNA and CDR2 as YSLEER. CDR3 region: CASSQDSFREITYGYTF. The CDR3 DNA follows: TGCGCCAGCAGCCAAGATTCATTCAGGGAGATTACCTATGGCTACACCTTC.

This rearrangement joins TRBV7-9 to TRBJ1-2; D not certain. CDR3 length: 16 residues. The V end was cut by 5 bases, the J end by 6 bases, with 22 bases between. Germline lookup yields CDR1 SEHNR and CDR2 FQNEAQ (reference sequence). The CDR3 DNA sequence: TGTGCCAGCAGCACTAGTCGGATCACGGCGGGCCATGGCTACACCTTC. Translating it yields CASSTSRITAGHGYTF. The variable domain in full, completed from reference TRBV7-9 and TRBJ1-2, reads DTGVSQNPRHKITKRGQNVTFRCDPISEHNRLYWYRQTLGQGPEFLTYFQNEAQLEKSRLLSDRFSAERPKGSFSTLEIQRTEQGDSAMYLCASSTSRITAGHGYTFGSGTRLTVV.

With respect to this clone: The sample contains more than one DNA sequence encoding this CDR3. The chain links TRBV10-2 to TRBJ2-1, with D unclear. In germline, CDR1 is WSHSY, CDR2 SAAADI. The CDR3 has 14 amino acids. Trimming removed 0 bases from V and 4 bases from J, with 7 bases in between. CDR3 in DNA: TGCGCCAGCAGTGAGTCGCTAGGTTACAATGAGCAGTTCTTC. Protein: CASSESLGYNEQFF.

The V call is TRBV7-8, the J call TRBJ2-1; 11 bases agree with TRBD2. The CDR3 runs 17 residues. The germline CDR1 and CDR2 sequences are SGHVS and FQNEAQ. V shed 4 bases and J 5 bases; nucleotides not matched to a gene: 10. CDR3 coding DNA: TGTGCCAGCAGCTCTAACGAAGGGACTAGCGGAAACAATGAGCAGTTCTTC. The encoded protein is CASSSNEGTSGNNEQFF.

The chain has TRBV27 and TRBJ2-1, with a tentative D call TRBD2 (5 bases). CDR1 MNHEY and CDR2 SMNVEV come from the germline V gene (reference sequence). The CDR3 is made up of 11 amino acids. V was shortened by 7 bases and J by 10 bases, with 11 bases between the two germline ends. CDR3 in DNA: TGTGCCAGCACCTCGGGGTGGGAGCAGTTCTTC. Protein product: CASTSGWEQFF.

J is TRBJ2-5 and V is TRBV29-1, with 8 bases identical to TRBD2. Germline assignment: CDR1 SQVTM and CDR2 ANQGSEA. The CDR3 has 15 amino acids. Losses at the gene ends were 1 base for V and 1 base for J; bases not matched to a gene: 5. The CDR3 DNA sequence: TGCAGCGTTGAAGTTTATAGCGGGATCCAAGAGACCCAGTACTTC. This translates into CSVEVYSGIQETQYF.

This clone was detected once. The chain has TRBV14 and TRBJ1-5; the D is unclear. The germline CDR1 and CDR2 sequences are SGHDN and FVKESK. Trimming removed 0 bases at V and 6 bases at J, with 12 bases between. This CDR3 contains 15 residues. CDR3 protein: CASSQDAPGGQPQHF. CDR3 sequence (DNA): TGTGCCAGCAGCCAAGATGCTCCCGGCGGTCAGCCCCAGCATTTT.

The rearrangement uses TRBV25-1 and TRBJ2-6; D is perhaps TRBD2 (5 bases). Germline-derived CDR1 and CDR2 are MGHDK and SYGVNS. The CDR3 extends over 18 amino acids. V was shortened by 7 bases and J by 0 bases, with 19 bases between the two germline ends. The CDR3 region has the DNA TGTGCCAGCACGACCGCGGGTCCCACGAGCTCTGGGGCCAACGTCCTGACTTTC. Its translation is CASTTAGPTSSGANVLTF.

The rearrangement uses TRBV6-1 and TRBJ1-2; perhaps TRBD1 as D (5 bases). Germline V CDR1 and CDR2: MNHNS, SASEGT. V lost 1 base to trimming and J lost 4 bases, with 10 bases between them. This CDR3 has 14 amino acids. The CDR3 coding sequence is TGTGCCAGCAGTGAAGTCCGACAGACCTATGGCTACACCTTC. Translation gives CASSEVRQTYGYTF.

In DNA form, the CDR3 reads TGTGCCAGCAGTTTAGCCCGGCACTCCTACAATGAGCAGTTCTTC. Translating it yields CASSLARHSYNEQFF. V is TRBV27 and J is TRBJ2-1; no firm D call. In germline, CDR1 is MNHEY, CDR2 SMNVEV (reference sequence). This CDR3 is built from 15 residues. Trimming removed 2 bases from V and 0 bases from J, with 8 bases in between.

V is TRBV27 and J is TRBJ2-7; D tentatively fits TRBD1 or TRBD2 (5 bases each). With 10 bases removed from V and 2 bases from J, the gap between germline ends came to 15 bases. The CDR3 spans 13 residues. Germline lookup yields CDR1 MNHEY and CDR2 SMNVEV (reference sequence). The CDR3, as DNA: TGTGCCACCTGGGACGGAGCGACCTACGAGCAGTACTTC. It specifies CATWDGATYEQYF.

This chain uses TRBV9 with TRBJ2-7, with D possibly matching TRBD2 (5 bases). Trimming stripped 2 bases from V and 7 bases from J, with 22 bases between. This CDR3 region has 16 residues. The germline V gene encodes CDR1 SGDLS and CDR2 YYNGEE. CDR3 sequence reads: CASSVEANPLSGEQYF. The CDR3 DNA reads TGTGCCAGCAGCGTCGAAGCGAACCCCTTATCGGGAGAGCAGTACTTC.

J is TRBJ1-2 and V is TRBV5-4; 7 bases are shared with TRBD1. CDR1 and CDR2 from the germline V gene are SGHNT and YYREEE (reference sequence). V was pared by 4 bases and J by 8 bases, with 17 bases of the junction left unmatched. This CDR3 region has 16 residues. The CDR3 DNA sequence: TGTGCCAGCAGCGTAATCCCCGACAGGGTTAAAGGCGGCTACACCTTC. Translating it yields CASSVIPDRVKGGYTF.

This chain connects TRBV7-9 to TRBJ1-2, with TRBD1 identical over 8 bases. The V segment lost 5 bases and the J segment 1 base; nucleotides outside the gene matches: 6. CDR1 SEHNR and CDR2 FQNEAQ come from the germline V gene (reference sequence). CDR3 length: 15 amino acids. The CDR3, as DNA: TGTGCCAGCAGCGGCAAGACAGGGGTTAACTATGGCTACACCTTC. Protein sequence: CASSGKTGVNYGYTF. Complete variable domain (other parts from reference TRBV7-9 and TRBJ1-2): DTGVSQNPRHKITKRGQNVTFRCDPISEHNRLYWYRQTLGQGPEFLTYFQNEAQLEKSRLLSDRFSAERPKGSFSTLEIQRTEQGDSAMYLCASSGKTGVNYGYTFGSGTRLTVV.

The chain has TRBV27 and TRBJ2-3, with 8 bases fitting TRBD1. This CDR3 has 17 amino acids. In germline, CDR1 is MNHEY, CDR2 SMNVEV (reference sequence). V dropped 4 bases and J dropped 5; count of bases not matched to a gene: 14. CDR3 loop: CASSSYQAGGLVDTQYF. The CDR3 coding sequence is TGTGCCAGCAGTTCCTATCAGGCAGGGGGCTTGGTAGATACGCAGTATTTT.

This chain links TRBV27 with TRBJ2-1, with TRBD1 as a possible D gene (6 bases). The CDR3 extends over 16 amino acids. The germline V gene encodes CDR1 MNHEY and CDR2 SMNVEV (reference sequence). Trimming shortened V by 5 bases and J by 3 bases, and 17 bases separated the two germline ends. CDR3 nucleotide sequence: TGTGCCAGCAGTCCAAACGAGGGGGTCCACTACAATGAGCAGTTCTTC. The encoded protein is CASSPNEGVHYNEQFF.

The chain links TRBV9 to TRBJ2-3; D is possibly TRBD2 (6 bases). This CDR3 spans 15 amino acids. V gave up 3 bases and J gave up 4 bases, with 15 bases separating them. Germline CDR1 is SGDLS and CDR2 is YYNGEE. This CDR3 is CASSAWDFTSDTQYF. Written as DNA, the CDR3 is TGTGCCAGCAGCGCGTGGGACTTCACATCAGATACGCAGTATTTT. Filled out from reference TRBV9 and TRBJ2-3, the complete variable domain reads DSGVTQTPKHLITATGQRVTLRCSPRSGDLSVYWYQQSLDQGLQFLIQYYNGEERAKGNILERFSAQQFPDLHSELNLSSLELGDSALYFCASSAWDFTSDTQYFGPGTRLTVL.